The next 12 T cell receptor beta chains were all read from a single sample in a study of T cell clonality in common variable immunodeficiency. Libraries were prepared by immunoSEQ multiplex PCR; TCRdb keeps only in-frame clonotypes and omits some of them. The sample is made up of 30,000 to 40,000 clones, none counted only once. The sequenced material came from peripheral blood mononuclear cells. These receptors were obtained from a person aged 18-70 years in good health.

Many counts were recorded for this clone. The read ends 3 residues shy of where the CDR3 ends; the end is completed using the germline J gene. The chain uses TRBV5-4 and TRBJ2-1; TRBD2 is a possible D gene (5 bases). CDR1 SGHNT and CDR2 YYREEE come from the germline V gene (reference sequence). This CDR3 spans 13 amino acids. V lost 0 bases to trimming and J lost 6 bases, with 7 bases between them. CDR3 sequence: CASSLVSGNEQFF. CDR3 DNA, as far as it was read: TGTGCCAGCAGCTTGGTGAGCGGCAATGAG.

This clone was seen repeatedly, ten times or more. The read finishes 3 residues shy of the CDR3 end, and the germline J gene is used to complete it. The chain carries TRBV29-1 and TRBJ2-7, with D possibly matching TRBD1 (6 bases). Trimming left V 6 bases short and J 0 bases short, with 12 bases between. The CDR3 totals 13 residues. Germline CDR1 and CDR2: SQVTM and ANQGSEA. The CDR3 here is CSVTWTDSYEQYF. The CDR3 DNA, read in part, is TGCAGCGTCACCTGGACAGACTCCTACGAG.

The CDR3 loop is CASSYGDRGSNQPQYF. CDR3 bases read: TGTGCCAGCAGTTACGGTGACAGGGGGAGCAATCAGCCT. The J gene is TRBJ2-4, the V gene TRBV6-2 or TRBV6-3, with 9 bases aligning to TRBD1. The read is 3 residues too short to cover the CDR3 end, so that end is filled in from the germline J gene. Germline CDR1 and CDR2: MNHEY and SVGEGT. This CDR3 is 16 amino acids long.

This clone was observed at least ten times. The read falls 3 residues short of the CDR3 end, and the missing part is taken from the germline J gene. The chain uses TRBV7-3 and TRBJ1-2; 7 nucleotides agree with TRBD1. V gave up 5 bases and J gave up 7 bases; unmatched junction bases: 10. Germline V gene data show CDR1 as SGHTA and CDR2 as FQGTGA. The CDR3 has 14 amino acids. The CDR3 reads CASSEGRGRGGYTF. The sequenced CDR3 bases are TGTGCCAGCAGCGAGGGGAGGGGGCGCGGTGGC.

This clone showed up many times. The read finishes 3 residues shy of the CDR3 end, and the germline J gene is used to complete it. The rearrangement joins TRBV30 to TRBJ2-7; no reliable D call. The CDR3 sequence is 11 residues long. The germline V and J ends were trimmed by 2 bases and 4 bases, with 6 bases remaining between them. From germline, CDR1 is GTSNPN and CDR2 SVGIG (reference sequence). The CDR3 DNA, read in part, is TGTGCCTGGAGTCCTTCTTACGAG. Its translation: CAWSPSYE. The CDR3 reads in full as CAWSPSYEQYF.

Of note for this clone: The read stops 3 residues short of the end of the CDR3; the missing end is completed from the germline J gene. The gene calls are TRBV7-9 and TRBJ2-3; 10 nucleotides agree with TRBD2. This CDR3 contains 15 residues. V lost 4 bases, J lost 1 base, and 2 bases stayed unmatched. From germline, CDR1 is SEHNR and CDR2 FQNEAQ (reference sequence). The sequenced CDR3 bases are TGTGCCAGCAGCTCTAGCGGGAGTGGCACAGATACG. Protein product: CASSSSGSGTDT. The entire CDR3 protein is CASSSSGSGTDTQYF. Full variable domain (missing parts from reference TRBV7-9 and TRBJ2-3): DTGVSQNPRHKITKRGQNVTFRCDPISEHNRLYWYRQTLGQGPEFLTYFQNEAQLEKSRLLSDRFSAERPKGSFSTLEIQRTEQGDSAMYLCASSSSGSGTDTQYFGPGTRLTVL.

This clone has a handful of counts. A junction end diverges from the germline sequence, so it may reflect a read error. The CDR3 end is not reached by the read, which stops 3 residues before it; the germline J gene fills it in. This sequence joins TRBV7-3 and TRBJ2-2, with D possibly being TRBD2 (7 bases). The germline V gene has CDR1 SGHTA and CDR2 FQGTGA. The CDR3 contains 13 residues. Here the CDR3 reads CTSSPTAGAELFF. Partial CDR3 DNA: TGTACCAGCAGCCCCACGGCGGGGGCGGAG.

This clone was observed at least ten times. Sequencing ends 3 residues short of the CDR3 end; the germline J gene provides the rest. V usage is TRBV5-1 and J usage is TRBJ2-5, with 7 bases fitting TRBD1. The trim removed 1 base at V and 4 bases at J, leaving 4 bases unmatched. This CDR3 contains 14 residues. Germline CDR1 is SGHRS and CDR2 is YFSETQ. Incomplete CDR3 DNA: TGCGCCAGCAGCTTGAGTGCAGGGGGAGAGACC. Amino acids: CASSLSAGGET. The full CDR3 protein is CASSLSAGGETQYF.

In this sample, this clone turned up many times. Read coverage stops 3 residues before the CDR3 terminus; the germline J gene supplies the remainder. The chain employs TRBV7-2 and TRBJ2-3, with D unresolved. V was cut by 2 bases and J by 2 bases, with 2 bases left in between. Germline lookup yields CDR1 SGHTA and CDR2 FQGNSA. The CDR3 runs 12 residues. The CDR3 is CASSLYTDTQYF. The part of the CDR3 DNA that was read is TGTGCCAGCAGCTTATACACAGATACG.

Many counts were recorded for this clone. The DNA ends 3 residues before the CDR3 does, and the rest of the CDR3 is filled in from the germline J gene. The chain carries TRBV20-1 and TRBJ2-1; 11 bases are shared with TRBD2. This CDR3 region has 16 residues. V shed 2 bases, J shed 0 bases, and the junction held 3 bases outside the gene matches. Per the germline V gene, CDR1 is DFQATT and CDR2 is SNEGSKA (reference sequence). The CDR3 region is CSARTTSGSSYNEQFF. The DNA read from the CDR3 is TGCAGTGCTAGAACTACTAGCGGGAGCTCCTACAATGAG.

This clone was recorded many times. The read comes to an end 3 residues before the CDR3 does, leaving the germline J gene to fill in the end. This chain links TRBV5-4 with TRBJ1-3; 9 positions match TRBD1. CDR3 size: 15 residues. Germline V lookup: CDR1 SGHNT, CDR2 YYREEE (reference sequence). V dropped 5 bases and J dropped 4; count of bases not matched to a gene: 7. The part of the CDR3 DNA that was read is TGTGCCAGCAGTCCCGGGACAGGGCTCGGAAACACC. It yields the protein CASSPGTGLGNT. The CDR3 in its entirety is CASSPGTGLGNTIYF. The full variable domain, rest sourced from reference TRBV5-4 and TRBJ1-3, is ETGVTQSPTHLIKTRGQQVTLRCSSQSGHNTVSWYQQALGQGPQFIFQYYREEENGRGNFPPRFSGLQFPNYSSELNVNALELDDSALYLCASSPGTGLGNTIYFGEGSWLTVV.

There are many counts of this clone. Coverage ceases 3 residues before the CDR3 finishes, and the germline J gene fills in the end. V is TRBV19 and J is TRBJ2-1; the match to TRBD2 covers 7 bases. Germline V gene data show CDR1 as LNHDA and CDR2 as SQIVND (reference sequence). With V trimmed by 4 bases and J by 2 bases, 5 bases remained unmatched. The CDR3 covers 15 residues. The CDR3 is CASSSQRGAYNEQFF. The DNA read from the CDR3 is TGTGCCAGTAGTAGTCAGCGGGGTGCCTACAATGAG. The whole variable domain, remainder taken from reference TRBV19 and TRBJ2-1, is DGGITQSPKYLFRKEGQNVTLSCEQNLNHDAMYWYRQDPGQGLRLIYYSQIVNDFQKGDIAEGYSVSREKKESFPLTVTSAQKNPTAFYLCASSSQRGAYNEQFFGPGTRLTVL.